This T cell receptor (beta chain) was identified during a study of somatic mutations in cytotoxic T cells in rheumatoid arthritis. Study observations and caveats: No significant CD8+ T-cell clonality difference was found between rheumatoid arthritis patients and age-matched controls. The authors did not know the antigen targets of the expanded CD8+ clones. CD8+ clonality rose with age in rheumatoid arthritis patients, not healthy controls.

Trimming shortened V by 6 bases and J by 2 bases, and 11 bases separated the two germline ends. The germline CDR1 and CDR2 sequences are KGHSH and LQKENI. The CDR3 totals 14 residues. Original data processing: Matching published virus-specific TCRB sequences was rare for patient CD8+ clones that were larger than 1%. Sequenced by immunoSEQ multiplex PCR; TCRdb stores in-frame clones only, minus some. Clonal size and the V and J genes are those of that table, whereas D and trimming came from the DNA. Here the sample spans under 25,000 clones, 85% being singletons. On this clone itself: No antigen is known for it.

V gene TRBV18 combines with J gene TRBJ2-1; D gene ambiguous. This sequence originates from a woman between 40 and 50 years old with rheumatoid arthritis. Material for sequencing was CD8+ T cells sorted from blood. The CDR3 here is CASSRPGPYNEQFF. Here the CDR3 DNA reads TGTGCCAGCTCCCGACCTGGGCCCTACAATGAGCAGTTCTTC.